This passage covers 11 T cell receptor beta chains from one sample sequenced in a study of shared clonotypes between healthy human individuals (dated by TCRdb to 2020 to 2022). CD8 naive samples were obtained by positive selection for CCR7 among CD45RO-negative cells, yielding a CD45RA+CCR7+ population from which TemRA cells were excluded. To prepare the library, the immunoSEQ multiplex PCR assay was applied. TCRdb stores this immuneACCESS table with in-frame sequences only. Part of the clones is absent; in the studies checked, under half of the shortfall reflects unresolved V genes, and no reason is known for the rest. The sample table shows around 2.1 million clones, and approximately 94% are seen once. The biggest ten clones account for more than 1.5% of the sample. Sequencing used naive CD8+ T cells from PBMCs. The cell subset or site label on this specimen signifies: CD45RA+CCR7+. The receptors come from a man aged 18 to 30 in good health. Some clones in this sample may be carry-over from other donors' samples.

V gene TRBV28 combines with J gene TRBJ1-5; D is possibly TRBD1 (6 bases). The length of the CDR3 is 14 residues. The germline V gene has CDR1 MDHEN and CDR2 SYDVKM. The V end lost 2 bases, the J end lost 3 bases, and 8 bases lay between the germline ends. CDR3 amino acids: CASSLRGNNQPQHF. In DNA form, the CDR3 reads TGTGCCAGCAGTTTAAGGGGGAACAATCAGCCCCAGCATTTT.

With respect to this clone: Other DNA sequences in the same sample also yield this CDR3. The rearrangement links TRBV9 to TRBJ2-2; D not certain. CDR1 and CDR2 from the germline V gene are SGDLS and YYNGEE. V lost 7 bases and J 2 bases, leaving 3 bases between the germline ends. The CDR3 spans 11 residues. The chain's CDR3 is CASSNTGELFF. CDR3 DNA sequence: TGTGCCAGCTCAAACACCGGGGAGCTGTTTTTT.

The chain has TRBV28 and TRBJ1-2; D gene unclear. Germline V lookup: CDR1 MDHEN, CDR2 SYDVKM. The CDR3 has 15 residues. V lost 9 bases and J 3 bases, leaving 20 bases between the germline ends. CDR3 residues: CASRVGPLDDYGYTF. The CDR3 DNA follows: TGTGCCAGTAGGGTCGGGCCCCTGGACGACTATGGCTACACCTTC.

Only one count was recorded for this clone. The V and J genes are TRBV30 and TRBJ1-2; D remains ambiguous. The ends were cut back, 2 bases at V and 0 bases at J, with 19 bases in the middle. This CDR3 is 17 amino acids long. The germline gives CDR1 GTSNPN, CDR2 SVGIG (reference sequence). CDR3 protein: CAWSTPEEIIANYGYTF. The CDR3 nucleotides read TGTGCCTGGAGTACTCCCGAAGAAATAATAGCTAACTATGGCTACACCTTC.

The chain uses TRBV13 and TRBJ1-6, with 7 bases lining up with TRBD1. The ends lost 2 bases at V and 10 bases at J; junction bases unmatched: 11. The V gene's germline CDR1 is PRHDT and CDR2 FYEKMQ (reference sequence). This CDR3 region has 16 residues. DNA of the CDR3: TGTGCCAGCAGCTTAACTCCAGGGGGTACGGGGTCACCCCTCCACTTT. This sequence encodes CASSLTPGGTGSPLHF.

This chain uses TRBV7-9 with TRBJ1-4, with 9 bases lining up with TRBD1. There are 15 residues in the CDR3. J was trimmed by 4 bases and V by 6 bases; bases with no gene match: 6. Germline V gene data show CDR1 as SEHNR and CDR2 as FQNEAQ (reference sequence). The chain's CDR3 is CASRGGQGLNEKLFF. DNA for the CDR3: TGTGCCAGCAGGGGGGGACAGGGCCTTAATGAAAAACTGTTTTTT.

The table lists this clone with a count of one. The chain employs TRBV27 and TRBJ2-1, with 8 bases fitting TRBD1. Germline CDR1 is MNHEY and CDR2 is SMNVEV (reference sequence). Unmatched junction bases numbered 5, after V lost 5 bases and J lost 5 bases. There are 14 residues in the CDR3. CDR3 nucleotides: TGTGCCAGCAGTGGGACAGGACTACACAATGAGCAGTTCTTC. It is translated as CASSGTGLHNEQFF.

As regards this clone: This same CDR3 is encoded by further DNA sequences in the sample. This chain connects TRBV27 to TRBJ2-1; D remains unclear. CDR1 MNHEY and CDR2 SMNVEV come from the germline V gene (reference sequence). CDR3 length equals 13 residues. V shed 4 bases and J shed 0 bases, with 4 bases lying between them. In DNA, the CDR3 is TGTGCCAGCAGTTCCGCCTCCTACAATGAGCAGTTCTTC. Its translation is CASSSASYNEQFF.

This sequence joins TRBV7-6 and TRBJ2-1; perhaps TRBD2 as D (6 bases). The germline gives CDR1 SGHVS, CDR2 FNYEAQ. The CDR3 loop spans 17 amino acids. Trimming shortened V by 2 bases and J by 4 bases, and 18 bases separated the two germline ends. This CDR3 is CASSLLSGTSTYNEQFF. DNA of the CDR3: TGTGCCAGCAGCTTACTCTCTGGGACTTCGACATACAATGAGCAGTTCTTC.

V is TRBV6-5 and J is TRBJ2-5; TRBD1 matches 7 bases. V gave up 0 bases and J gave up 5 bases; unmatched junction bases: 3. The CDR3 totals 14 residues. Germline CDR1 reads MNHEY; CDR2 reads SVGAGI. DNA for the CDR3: TGTGCCAGCAGTTACTCAGGGGGCAGGGAGACCCAGTACTTC. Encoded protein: CASSYSGGRETQYF.

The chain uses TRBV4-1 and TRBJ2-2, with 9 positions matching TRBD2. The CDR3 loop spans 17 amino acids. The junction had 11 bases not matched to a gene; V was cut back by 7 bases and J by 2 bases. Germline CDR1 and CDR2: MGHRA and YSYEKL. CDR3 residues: CASTLLASGINTGELFF. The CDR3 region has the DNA TGCGCCAGCACCCTGCTGGCTAGCGGGATTAACACCGGGGAGCTGTTTTTT.